This TCR beta chain was documented in a study of blood T cell repertoires in COVID-19. This clone has a handful of counts. CDR3 length equals 15 residues. The V gene's germline CDR1 is MNHNS and CDR2 SASEGT. Trimming removed 0 bases from V and 3 bases from J, with 8 bases in between. Authors' processing steps: Scientists estimated how many nucleated cells there were by amplifying reference gene primers. Generated by immunoSEQ multiplex PCR, the TCRdb table keeps only in-frame clones and is missing some. V and J calls and clone size are given by that table; D and trimming were obtained from the DNA. The sample carries about 200,000 clones, less than 90% recorded once.

The origin of this receptor is a human donor in a cohort sampled during active COVID-19. The sequenced sample was peripheral blood. The chain joins TRBV6-1 to TRBJ2-2; D unclear. In nucleotides, the CDR3 is TGTGCCAGCAGTGAAGCTGGTCGGGACACCGGGGAGCTGTTTTTT. It is translated as CASSEAGRDTGELFF.